Detailed here is one T cell receptor (beta chain). The CDR3 is 15 amino acids. Germline V gene lookup returns CDR1 SGHDT and CDR2 YYEEEE. The germline V and J ends were trimmed by 2 bases and 2 bases, with 12 bases remaining between them. Clones were sequenced by immunoSEQ multiplex PCR, and TCRdb holds only the in-frame ones, with some missing. The sample includes around 260,000 clones, around 91% seen only once; the top ten take approximately 3%. This entry comes from a study of cytomegalovirus exposure and HLA in healthy donors. The V call is TRBV5-6, the J call TRBJ2-3; perhaps TRBD2 as D (5 bases). Sequencing was carried out using PBMCs. The TCR was taken from a woman under 40 in good health and CMV-seronegative. CDR3 nucleotides: TGTGCCAGCAGCTTCGGGGTGTCATACACAGATACGCAGTATTTT. Amino acids: CASSFGVSYTDTQYF.